These 11 T cell receptor beta chains were sequenced from one sample in a study of blood T cell repertoires in COVID-19. Sequencing was performed with immunoSEQ multiplex PCR; in TCRdb, only in-frame clones are kept and a portion is missing. The repertoire consists of about 74,000 clones, with about nine tenths occurring once and the leading ten covering 29%. Sequencing was done on a sample of peripheral blood. All receptors come from a woman aged 80 or over with active or convalescent COVID-19.

This sequence joins TRBV5-6 and TRBJ2-3; D remains ambiguous. With 1 base removed from V and 2 bases from J, the gap between germline ends came to 11 bases. Germline CDR1 is SGHDT and CDR2 is YYEEEE. CDR3 length: 15 residues. CDR3 DNA sequence: TGTGCCAGCAGCTTGCTTGGAGCGAACACAGATACGCAGTATTTT. Amino acids: CASSLLGANTDTQYF.

CDR3 in DNA: TGTGCCTGGAGGGTTCCCCCGGGGTTTAATTCACCCCTCCACTTT. Translated, it gives CAWRVPPGFNSPLHF. The rearrangement joins TRBV30 to TRBJ1-6; D unresolved. Germline CDR1 GTSNPN, CDR2 SVGIG (reference sequence). CDR3 length: 15 amino acids. Trimming pared 3 bases from V and 6 bases from J, leaving 15 bases between.

The J gene is TRBJ2-5, the V gene TRBV12-3 or TRBV12-4; D is perhaps TRBD2 (5 bases). Between the trimmed V and J ends, which lost 5 bases and 4 bases, there was a span of 11 bases. The CDR3 runs 13 residues. CDR3 region: CASSPEGRETQYF. The DNA for the CDR3 is TGTGCCAGCAGTCCGGAAGGGAGAGAGACCCAGTACTTC.

The chain recombines TRBV10-3 with TRBJ2-5; 11 bases agree with TRBD2. From germline, CDR1 is ENHRY and CDR2 SYGVKD. V lost 1 base to trimming and J lost 10 bases; unmatched junction nucleotides: 5. The CDR3 covers 14 residues. The CDR3 nucleotides read TGTGCCATCAGTGAGTGGACTAGCGGGCAGGGCCAGTACTTC. Translated: CAISEWTSGQGQYF.

The rearrangement links TRBV25-1 to TRBJ1-6, with no clear D. CDR3 length: 14 residues. CDR1 is MGHDK, CDR2 SYGVNS, per germline. V was clipped by 5 bases and J by 4 bases, with 9 bases between them. CDR3 protein: CASSLGEYNSPLHF. The CDR3 region has the DNA TGTGCCAGCAGTCTGGGCGAGTATAATTCACCCCTCCACTTT.

The V and J genes are TRBV19 and TRBJ1-2; possible D gene TRBD1, 5 bases. Trimming stripped 1 base from V and 3 bases from J, with 6 bases between. Germline loops: CDR1 LNHDA, CDR2 SQIVND (reference sequence). The CDR3 sequence is 13 residues long. The CDR3 here is CASSIGRDYGYTF. In nucleotides, the CDR3 is TGTGCCAGTAGTATAGGCAGGGACTATGGCTACACCTTC.

The chain recombines TRBV5-4 with TRBJ2-1, with 8 bases identical to TRBD2. The CDR3 is 15 amino acids. Germline V lookup: CDR1 SGHNT, CDR2 YYREEE (reference sequence). V gave up 4 bases and J gave up 6 bases; unmatched junction bases: 9. CDR3: CASSPTGGGTNEQFF. As DNA, the CDR3 is TGTGCCAGCAGCCCCACCGGGGGGGGAACCAATGAGCAGTTCTTC.

This rearrangement joins TRBV19 to TRBJ1-5; perhaps TRBD1 as D (5 bases). Trimming took off 2 bases at V and 0 bases at J, with 11 bases between the two ends. CDR1 is LNHDA and CDR2 is SQIVND in the germline V gene (reference sequence). The CDR3 totals 16 residues. CDR3: CASSIYGARSNQPQHF. The CDR3 DNA reads TGTGCCAGTAGTATATATGGGGCCCGTAGCAATCAGCCCCAGCATTTT.

The chain recombines TRBV6-2 or TRBV6-3 with TRBJ2-5; 8 nucleotides line up with TRBD2. The trim removed 4 bases at V and 5 bases at J, leaving 9 bases unmatched. CDR3 length: 15 residues. CDR1 MNHEY and CDR2 SVGEGT come from the germline V gene. CDR3 DNA: TGTGCCAGCAGTTTACTTCGGGGGGGCCTCGAGACCCAGTACTTC. It yields the protein CASSLLRGGLETQYF.

Only one count was recorded for this clone. The rearrangement links TRBV28 to TRBJ1-1; D call uncertain. Trimming removed 6 bases from V and 3 bases from J, with 11 bases in between. The CDR3 runs to 13 residues. Per germline, CDR1 MDHEN and CDR2 SYDVKM. In nucleotides, the CDR3 is TGTGCCAGCAGCCTCCCCCCGGACACTGAAGCTTTCTTT. This translates into CASSLPPDTEAFF.

The chain uses TRBV2 and TRBJ1-6, with D hard to call. The V end was cut by 3 bases, the J end by 8 bases, with 8 bases between. The CDR3 spans 13 residues. Germline V gene sequence: CDR1 SNHLY, CDR2 FYNNEI. CDR3 region: CASSELLYSPLHF. The CDR3 DNA reads as TGTGCCAGCAGTGAGCTATTATATTCACCCCTCCACTTT. The entire variable domain, with the rest obtained from reference TRBV2 and TRBJ1-6, is as follows: EPEVTQTPSHQVTQMGQEVILRCVPISNHLYFYWYRQILGQKVEFLVSFYNNEISEKSEIFDDQFSVERPDGSNFTLKIRSTKLEDSAMYFCASSELLYSPLHFGNGTRLTVT.